These T cell receptor beta chains were read from a single sample in a study of T cells in Graves' hyperthyroidism and ophthalmopathy. TCRdb used MiXCR to reprocess the multiplex PCR reads, holding one entry per CDR3 protein. The sample has some 600,000 distinct CDR3 sequences, about 15% seen once. The source material was blood. The receptor source for this set is a woman in her twenties or thirties with Graves' hyperthyroidism that later progressed to Graves' ophthalmopathy. Each CDR3 is given with its conserved first and last residue. D genes are given only for firm matches. Part of the rows lack a size; the others show once, few, many or a class for expanded clones.

clone size	D gene	V gene	J gene	CDR3 protein	CDR3 DNA
once	-	TRBV7-8	TRBJ2-7	CASSSLAKEQYF	TGTGCCAGCAGCTCTCTAGCAAAGGAGCAGTACTTC
-	TRBD2	TRBV11-2	TRBJ2-5	CASSVTSGPYQETQYF	TGTGCCAGCAGCGTCACTAGCGGCCCGTACCAAGAGACCCAGTACTTC
few	-	TRBV18	TRBJ2-5	CASSSGAATETQYF	TGTGCCAGCTCATCCGGGGCGGCAACAGAGACCCAGTACTTC
-	-	TRBV6-1	TRBJ2-5	CASSENGLRETQYF	TGTGCCAGCAGCGAAAATGGGCTCCGCGAGACCCAGTACTTC
-	-	TRBV20-1	TRBJ2-3	CSASRRAEGTDTQYF	TGCAGTGCTTCTAGGAGGGCAGAGGGGACAGATACGCAGTATTTT
-	TRBD2	TRBV10-3	TRBJ2-3	CAIGGRAGTDTQYF	TGTGCCATCGGAGGGAGGGCCGGGACAGATACGCAGTATTTT
many	TRBD2	TRBV29-1	TRBJ2-3	CSVPSGRADTQYF	TGCAGCGTTCCTAGCGGGAGAGCAGATACGCAGTATTTT
many	TRBD1	TRBV30	TRBJ1-4	CAWTPRGQGFGKLFF	TGTGCCTGGACCCCCCGAGGACAGGGGTTCGGAAAACTGTTTTTT
-	-	TRBV9	TRBJ2-3	CASSVKQLSTDTQYF	TGTGCCAGCAGCGTAAAACAACTCTCCACAGATACGCAGTATTTT
many	-	TRBV30	TRBJ2-1	CAWSHGRGTYNEQFF	TGTGCCTGGAGTCACGGTAGGGGTACCTACAATGAGCAGTTCTTC
-	-	TRBV6-1	TRBJ1-1	CAERAFVGRSEAFF	TGTGCCGAAAGGGCATTTGTGGGACGATCTGAAGCTTTCTTT
many	TRBD2	TRBV28	TRBJ2-1	CASSTTSGRVDEQFF	TGTGCCAGCAGTACCACTAGCGGGAGAGTCGATGAGCAGTTCTTC
many	-	TRBV2	TRBJ2-1	CASSWGEQFF	TGTGCCAGCAGCTGGGGGGAGCAGTTCTTC
-	TRBD1	TRBV6-1	TRBJ1-5	CASSDGTGTSGQPQHF	TGTGCCAGCAGTGACGGGACAGGGACGAGCGGACAGCCCCAGCATTTT
-	-	TRBV30	TRBJ2-6	CAWSAGGANVLTF	TGTGCCTGGAGTGCCGGTGGGGCCAACGTCCTGACTTTC
-	TRBD1	TRBV2	TRBJ1-2	CASIPPGTGALNYGYTF	TGTGCCAGCATTCCTCCCGGGACAGGAGCACTAAACTATGGCTACACCTTC
many	TRBD1	TRBV7-9	TRBJ2-5	CASSRGTGGFQETQYF	TGTGCCAGCAGCCGTGGGACAGGGGGCTTCCAAGAGACCCAGTACTTC
few	TRBD2	TRBV7-9	TRBJ2-7	CASSRNSGPSSYEQYF	TGTGCCAGCAGTCGTAATAGCGGGCCCAGCTCCTACGAGCAGTACTTC
-	-	TRBV5-6	TRBJ2-7	CASSLGQTLPDSYEQYF	TGTGCCAGCAGCTTAGGGCAGACACTACCCGATTCCTACGAGCAGTACTTC
many	TRBD1	TRBV5-1	TRBJ1-1	CASSSGTGNTEAFF	TGCGCCAGCAGCTCCGGGACAGGGAACACTGAAGCTTTCTTT
few	-	TRBV12-5	TRBJ1-2	CASGLVQSDLRGKGGYTF	TGTGCTAGTGGTTTGGTACAATCTGATTTGAGGGGGAAGGGTGGCTACACCTTC
many	-	TRBV30	TRBJ2-7	CASRSASRSYEQYF	TGTGCCTCGCGGTCGGCGAGCCGCTCCTACGAGCAGTACTTC
many	TRBD1	TRBV18	TRBJ1-1	CASSGQGNTEAFF	TGTGCCAGCTCCGGACAGGGGAACACTGAAGCTTTCTTT
few	TRBD1	TRBV4-2	TRBJ2-3	CASSQMGQPITDTQYF	TGTGCCAGCAGCCAAATGGGACAGCCCATCACAGATACGCAGTATTTT
-	-	TRBV7-2	TRBJ1-5	CASSRNSDQPQHF	TGTGCCAGCAGCCGAAATAGCGATCAGCCCCAGCATTTC
-	TRBD1	TRBV29-1	TRBJ2-7	CSVDQGDYEQYF	TGCAGCGTTGACCAGGGGGACTACGAGCAGTACTTC
-	-	TRBV19	TRBJ1-5	CASRSGSSNQPQHF	TGTGCCAGTAGGTCCGGGAGTAGCAATCAGCCCCAGCATTTT